Listed here are 6 T cell receptor beta chains from one sample, sequenced in a study of CD8+CD57+ T cells in acquired aplastic anemia. Genomic DNA served as template for TCR beta VDJ and CDR3 profiling. A single record per CDR3 protein comes from TCRdb applying MiXCR to the reads. The table has more than 150,000 distinct CDR3 sequences, under 55% seen once. Sequencing used sorted CD4+, CD8+, or CD8+CD57+ T cells (not recorded which) from PBMCs. The source of these receptors is a human donor in good health.

This clonotype was found many times. The chain links TRBV20-1 to TRBJ2-5; D is undetermined. This CDR3 spans 13 amino acids. Trimming stripped 5 bases from V and 1 base from J, with 11 bases between. Germline lookup yields CDR1 DFQATT and CDR2 SNEGSKA (reference sequence). Here the CDR3 reads CSAARQIQETQYF. CDR3 in DNA: TGCAGTGCTGCCCGACAAATCCAAGAGACCCAGTACTTC.

V usage is TRBV10-3 and J usage is TRBJ2-1, with 13 bases fitting TRBD2. This CDR3 region has 16 residues. V lost 4 bases, J lost 3 bases, and 3 bases stayed unmatched. Germline CDR1 ENHRY, CDR2 SYGVKD. The CDR3, as DNA: TGTGCCATCAGTGCAGGACTAGCGGGAGTCTACAATGAGCAGTTCTTC. Its translation is CAISAGLAGVYNEQFF.

Details on this clonotype: The junction and the germline gene differ at one end; a read error may be behind it. The chain is built from TRBV20-1 and TRBJ2-3; 8 bases line up with TRBD2. This CDR3 comprises 14 residues. CDR1 and CDR2 from the germline V gene are DFQATT and SNEGSKA (reference sequence). CDR3 sequence: CNARDGGGTDTQYF. As DNA, the CDR3 is TGCAATGCTAGAGACGGGGGGGGGACAGATACGCAGTATTTT.

V usage is TRBV7-2 and J usage is TRBJ1-1; D gene uncertain. CDR1 is SGHTA, CDR2 FQGNSA, per germline. The CDR3 consists of 13 residues. Trimming removed 7 bases from V and 3 bases from J, with 12 bases in between. The CDR3 DNA is TGTGCCAGCACCAAATATCCGGACACTGAAGCTTTCTTT. Protein sequence: CASTKYPDTEAFF.

V usage is TRBV19 and J usage is TRBJ2-7; 11 nucleotides align to TRBD1. The CDR3 contains 17 residues. Per the germline V gene, CDR1 is LNHDA and CDR2 is SQIVND (reference sequence). After removal of 5 bases from V and 3 bases from J, the junction contained 12 bases not matched to a gene. The CDR3 coding sequence is TGTGCCAGTAGTTCCCCCCGAAGGACAGGGGGCAACTACGAGCAGTACTTC. Residues: CASSSPRRTGGNYEQYF.

This clonotype came up many times. V and J are TRBV7-2 and TRBJ2-7; unclear D gene. The germline V gene has CDR1 SGHTA and CDR2 FQGNSA. This CDR3 is 12 amino acids long. Trimming removed 1 base from V and 6 bases from J, with 7 bases in between. As DNA, the CDR3 is TGTGCCAGCAGCTTAGGTCCGTTCGAGCAGTACTTC. Protein sequence: CASSLGPFEQYF.